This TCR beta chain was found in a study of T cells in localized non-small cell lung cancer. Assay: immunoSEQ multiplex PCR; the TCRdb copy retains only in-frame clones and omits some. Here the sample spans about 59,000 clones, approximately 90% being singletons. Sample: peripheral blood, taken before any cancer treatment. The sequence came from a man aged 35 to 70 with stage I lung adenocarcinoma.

CDR3 region: CASSPRLPPYEQYF. CDR3 nucleotide sequence: TGTGCCAGCAGTCCCCGGCTCCCACCCTACGAGCAGTACTTC. The chain carries TRBV27 and TRBJ2-7; D ambiguous. The CDR3 is 14 residues long. Germline CDR1 is MNHEY and CDR2 is SMNVEV (reference sequence). The V end was cut by 5 bases, the J end by 2 bases, with 13 bases between.